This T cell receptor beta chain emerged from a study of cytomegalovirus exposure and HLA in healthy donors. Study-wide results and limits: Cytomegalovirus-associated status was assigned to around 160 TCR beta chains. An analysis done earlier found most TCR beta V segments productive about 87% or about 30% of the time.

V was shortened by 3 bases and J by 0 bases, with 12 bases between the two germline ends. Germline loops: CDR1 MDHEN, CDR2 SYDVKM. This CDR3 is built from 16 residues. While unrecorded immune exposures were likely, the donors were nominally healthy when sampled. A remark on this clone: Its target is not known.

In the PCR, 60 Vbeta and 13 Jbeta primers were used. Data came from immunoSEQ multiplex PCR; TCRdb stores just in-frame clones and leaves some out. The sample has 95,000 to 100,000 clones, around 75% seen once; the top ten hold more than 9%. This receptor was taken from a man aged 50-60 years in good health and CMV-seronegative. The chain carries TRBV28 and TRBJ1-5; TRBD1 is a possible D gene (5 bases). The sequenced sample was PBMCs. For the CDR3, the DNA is TGTGCCAGCAGTTTCGGGGGAGGCCTTAGCAATCAGCCCCAGCATTTT. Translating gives CASSFGGGLSNQPQHF.